This is a list of T cell receptor beta chains from one sample in a study of control samples from healthy donors and cancer patients. The assay was immunoSEQ multiplex PCR, and TCRdb's table has in-frame clones only and misses some. The sample shows about 100,000 clones, 75% to 90% of them seen only once. The sample comprised blood. Source of these receptors: a man aged 25 to 45 in good health. CDR3s include the opening cysteine and the closing phenylalanine or tryptophan. The D gene is left open where the match is weak. Size is stated for part of the rows, as once, few or many counts, or as a class when the clone is expanded.

CASSRVAGTDTQYF TGTGCCAGTAGTAGGGTAGCGGGCACAGATACGCAGTATTTT . TRBJ2-3 . TRBV19
CASSRQGLSTNEKLFF TGTGCCAGCAGCCGACAGGGACTATCAACTAATGAAAAACTGTTTTTT . TRBJ1-4 TRBD1 TRBV11-2
CASSPYSPNQPQHF TGTGCCAGCAGCCCATATTCCCCCAATCAGCCCCAGCATTTT . TRBJ1-5 . TRBV7-2
CASSPAGTSNQPQHF TGTGCCAGCTCACCCGCAGGGACAAGCAATCAGCCCCAGCATTTT . TRBJ1-5 . TRBV18
CASSPLGTRLQYF TGTGCCAGCAGCCCGTTGGGGACTCGTTTGCAGTACTTC once TRBJ2-7 . TRBV3-1/TRBV3-2
CASSRLRGYEQYF TGTGCCAGTAGTAGGTTGCGAGGGTACGAGCAGTACTTC . TRBJ2-7 . TRBV19
CAWSGQGASPSGNTIYF TGTGCCTGGAGTGGACAGGGGGCTTCCCCCTCTGGAAACACCATATATTTT . TRBJ1-3 TRBD1 TRBV30
CASSHTGGKGRFAIYF TGCGCCAGCAGCCACACAGGGGGGAAAGGGAGGTTCGCCATATATTTT . TRBJ1-3 TRBD1 TRBV4-1
CASSDSSGGTDTQYF TGTGCCAGCAGTGACTCTAGCGGGGGCACAGATACGCAGTATTTT few TRBJ2-3 TRBD2 TRBV6-4
CASSPLNGQGAFYNEQFF TGTGCCAGCAGCCCTCTTAACGGACAGGGAGCCTTCTACAATGAGCAGTTCTTC . TRBJ2-1 TRBD1 TRBV9
CASSVGLAGDSLHEQFF TGTGCCAGCAGCGTAGGGTTAGCGGGAGACTCACTACATGAGCAGTTCTTC . TRBJ2-1 TRBD2 TRBV9
CASRSRGGSGYTF TGTGCCAGCAGGTCAAGGGGCGGGAGCGGCTACACCTTC . TRBJ1-2 . TRBV5-4
CATSDLIGASGSNEQFF TGTGCCACCAGTGATTTGATTGGGGCTAGCGGGAGTAATGAGCAGTTCTTC . TRBJ2-1 TRBD2 TRBV24-1
CASRLAGGPLGF TGTGCCAGCCGACTAGCGGGAGGACCCCTGGGCTTC . TRBJ2-7 TRBD2 TRBV7-2
CASSSPGLAAGTQYF TGTGCCAGCAGTTCACCGGGACTAGCTGCGGGTACGCAGTATTTT . TRBJ2-3 TRBD2 TRBV6-5
CASSEGVRQGITEAFF TGTGCCAGCAGTGAAGGGGTGAGACAGGGGATTACTGAAGCTTTCTTT . TRBJ1-1 TRBD1 TRBV6-1
CASRVGTALYEQYF TGTGCCAGCAGGGTAGGGACGGCCTTATACGAGCAGTACTTC . TRBJ2-7 . TRBV2
CAISGAVYNEQFF TGTGCCATCTCGGGAGCGGTTTACAATGAGCAGTTCTTC . TRBJ2-1 . TRBV6-5
CATSRGRTTEAFF TGTGCCACCAGCAGGGGGAGAACCACTGAAGCTTTCTTT . TRBJ1-1 . TRBV15
CASSLGGSAIASYEQYF TGCGCCAGCAGCTTGGGGGGCAGCGCCATTGCCTCCTACGAGCAGTACTTC . TRBJ2-7 . TRBV5-1
CASSARNIQYF TGTGCCAGCAGCGCTCGCAACATTCAGTACTTC . TRBJ2-4 . TRBV2
CASSYTNEKLFF TGTGCCAGCAGCTATACTAATGAAAAACTGTTTTTT . TRBJ1-4 . TRBV6-6
CAWSVTGQGLGTQYF TGTGCCTGGAGTGTAACCGGACAGGGGTTGGGGACCCAGTACTTC . TRBJ2-5 TRBD1 TRBV30
CAWSASWTVDEKLFF TGTGCCTGGAGTGCCTCTTGGACGGTTGATGAAAAACTGTTTTTT . TRBJ1-4 . TRBV30
CASSLGGEAFF TGCGCCAGCAGCTTGGGAGGTGAAGCTTTCTTT . TRBJ1-1 . TRBV5-1
CASSVAGTGGYTQYF TGTGCCAGCAGCGTAGCTGGGACAGGGGGCTATACGCAGTATTTT once TRBJ2-3 TRBD1 TRBV9
CASGRAGSNYGYTF TGTGCCAGCGGGCGGGCGGGGTCCAACTATGGCTACACCTTC . TRBJ1-2 . TRBV6-5
CASSQEVRRRETEQFF TGTGCCAGCAGCCAAGAGGTCAGACGGCGGGAGACGGAGCAGTTCTTC . TRBJ2-1 TRBD2 TRBV3-1/TRBV3-2
CASSWLGGLTYNEQFF TGTGCCAGCAGCTGGCTCGGGGGTCTCACCTACAATGAGCAGTTCTTC few TRBJ2-1 . TRBV5-6